The source of this TCR beta chain is a study of blood T cells in healthy people across ages. Alongside a J-beta primer mix, a sample-barcoded 5' primer served in a second PCR lasting about 7 to 12 cycles. TCRdb independently ran MiXCR on the 5' RACE reads; one entry per CDR3 protein. The data show 650,000 to 800,000 distinct CDR3 sequences, under 55% seen once. The V end was cut by 5 bases, the J end by 8 bases, with 16 bases between. Germline V lookup: CDR1 SGHTA, CDR2 FQGNSA. The length of the CDR3 is 13 residues. Study results and caveats: The study found more naive CD4+ cells and higher diversity in long-lived than aged donors.

As to this clonotype: Its cognate antigen is unknown.

The TCR sequence derives from a man aged 55 to 70 in good health. The chain carries TRBV7-2 and TRBJ2-7; no reliable D call. Sequencing used blood. The CDR3 nucleotides are TGTGCCAGCAGCACTTTGCAGGCGAGACAGCAGTACTTC. It translates to CASSTLQARQQYF.